The next 10 T cell receptor beta chains were all read from a single sample in a study of circulating and synovial CD4+ cells in juvenile arthritis. Clones were sequenced by immunoSEQ multiplex PCR, and TCRdb holds only the in-frame ones, with some missing. The sample includes approximately 31,000 clones, 90% to 95% of them seen just once. Sequencing input: CD4+ T cells from blood. Receptors were obtained from a human donor with juvenile idiopathic arthritis.

The genes are TRBV19 and TRBJ1-2; D is perhaps TRBD1 (5 bases). The CDR3 has 14 residues. V was cut by 3 bases and J by 2 bases, with 10 bases left in between. In germline, CDR1 is LNHDA, CDR2 SQIVND (reference sequence). The CDR3 sequence: CASSISGGNYGYTF. The CDR3, as DNA: TGTGCCAGTAGTATTTCCGGGGGAAACTATGGCTACACCTTC.

This chain uses TRBV6-4 with TRBJ2-5; D might be TRBD1 (5 bases). The V end was cut by 5 bases, the J end by 5 bases, with 18 bases between. The CDR3 has 15 amino acids. CDR1 MRHNA and CDR2 SNTAGT come from the germline V gene. Here the CDR3 reads CASSTSTVKGETQYF. In DNA form, the CDR3 reads TGTGCCAGCAGTACCTCGACAGTGAAAGGGGAGACCCAGTACTTC.

V usage is TRBV6-1 and J usage is TRBJ1-2; tentative D call: TRBD1 (6 bases). Germline V CDR1 and CDR2: MNHNS, SASEGT. V lost 4 bases and J lost 7, with 13 bases in between. This CDR3 is built from 13 residues. The CDR3 DNA reads TGTGCCAGCAGTGCCTCAACAGGGTCTGGCTACACCTTC. Amino acid sequence: CASSASTGSGYTF.

This clone was picked up one time. The chain carries TRBV19 and TRBJ1-5; D is undetermined. The CDR3 runs 11 residues. The V gene lost 11 bases and the J gene lost 5 bases, with 10 bases spanning the gap. Looked up from germline, CDR1 is LNHDA and CDR2 is SQIVND (reference sequence). This CDR3 is CAGGTHQPQHF. The CDR3 bases are TGTGCCGGCGGAACGCATCAGCCCCAGCATTTT.

This chain uses TRBV14 with TRBJ1-4; 10 bases are a match to TRBD1. From germline, CDR1 is SGHDN and CDR2 FVKESK. The CDR3 extends over 15 amino acids. Germline trimming cut 2 bases from V and 8 bases from J; bases unmatched to any gene: 5. The CDR3 is CASSQRTGGGEKLFF. In DNA form, the CDR3 reads TGTGCCAGCAGCCAAAGGACAGGGGGAGGCGAAAAACTGTTTTTT. Full variable domain (remainder filled in from reference TRBV14 and TRBJ1-4): EAGVTQFPSHSVIEKGQTVTLRCDPISGHDNLYWYRRVMGKEIKFLLHFVKESKQDESGMPNNRFLAERTGGTYSTLKVQPAELEDSGVYFCASSQRTGGGEKLFFGSGTQLSVL.

The chain is built from TRBV7-3 and TRBJ1-1, with D unresolved. This CDR3 has 13 amino acids. Trimming left V 3 bases short and J 1 base short, with 6 bases between. Looked up from germline, CDR1 is SGHTA and CDR2 is FQGTGA. CDR3 loop: CASSFESNTEAFF. The CDR3 DNA reads TGTGCCAGCAGCTTCGAGTCGAACACTGAAGCTTTCTTT. The whole variable domain, filled in from reference TRBV7-3 and TRBJ1-1, reads GAGVSQTPSNKVTEKGKYVELRCDPISGHTALYWYRQSLGQGPEFLIYFQGTGAADDSGLPNDRFFAVRPEGSVSTLKIQRTERGDSAVYLCASSFESNTEAFFGQGTRLTVV.

J is TRBJ2-1 and V is TRBV5-1; TRBD2 aligns across 12 bases. The CDR3 contains 16 residues. The germline CDR1 and CDR2 sequences are SGHRS and YFSETQ. Germline trimming cut 0 bases from V and 7 bases from J; bases unmatched to any gene: 5. The CDR3 bases are TGCGCCAGCAGCTTGGCCGCTAGCGGGGGGGGAAATGAGCAGTTCTTC. Protein sequence: CASSLAASGGGNEQFF.

The genes are TRBV7-6 and TRBJ2-1; 14 nucleotides match TRBD2. The CDR3 has 17 amino acids. V dropped 5 bases and J dropped 8; count of bases not matched to a gene: 11. The V gene's germline CDR1 is SGHVS and CDR2 FNYEAQ. CDR3 bases: TGTGCCAGCAGCAAGGGACTAGCGGGAGTAGTGGTCGATGAGCAGTTCTTC. Its protein product is CASSKGLAGVVVDEQFF.

This chain joins TRBV9 and TRBJ2-3; 7 bases agree with TRBD1. This CDR3 contains 18 residues. The V gene end was trimmed by 1 base and the J gene end by 0 bases; junction bases not matched to a gene: 11. Germline lookup yields CDR1 SGDLS and CDR2 YYNGEE. The CDR3: CASSVLTGSGGSTDTQYF. As DNA, the CDR3 is TGTGCCAGCAGCGTACTGACAGGGTCCGGAGGTAGCACAGATACGCAGTATTTT.

The CDR3, as DNA: TGTGCCAGCAGCTCCTACAGGGAATTTGGTTACGAGCAGTACTTC. Protein: CASSSYREFGYEQYF. The rearrangement joins TRBV7-3 to TRBJ2-5, with D tentatively TRBD1 (6 bases). The J call could be wrong; TRBJ2-7 is a better fit for the DNA end. This CDR3 is built from 15 residues. Germline V gene lookup returns CDR1 SGHTA and CDR2 FQGTGA.